This T cell receptor (beta chain) was obtained from a study of regulatory T cells in long-lasting Graves disease. Study results and limitations: Gene preferences differed: TRBV28, TRBJ1-2, TRBJ2-5 in persistent cases. Possibly, too few samples lowered accuracy.

Time point here: persistent/refractory GD, antithyroid drugs over 5 years with positive TRAb. Making the TCR library involved RNA that had been extracted from PBMCs. Construction of the TCR beta libraries employed iRepertoire HTBI primers in conjunction with Arm-PCR of CDR3 regions. TCRdb ran MiXCR on the multiplex PCR reads and lists one entry per CDR3 protein. The sample yields about half a million distinct CDR3 sequences, roughly 23% seen once. After removal of 4 bases from V and 5 bases from J, the junction contained 6 bases not matched to a gene. Germline CDR1 is SGHAT and CDR2 is FQNNGV. This CDR3 contains 14 residues. This clonotype was counted ten times or more. Antigen unknown.

The specimen comprised peripheral blood mononuclear cells (PBMCs), sampled when the disease was refractory, from a patient treated with antithyroid drugs. The chain has TRBV11-2 and TRBJ2-7, with TRBD1 matching over 9 bases. The sequence came from a female donor with Graves disease. CDR3 protein: CASSSGTGTNEQYF. The CDR3 coding sequence is TGTGCCAGCAGCTCCGGGACAGGGACCAACGAGCAGTACTTC.